Listed below are T cell receptor beta chains from one sample, sequenced in a study of shared clonotypes between healthy human individuals. The method was immunoSEQ multiplex PCR; TCRdb's version includes in-frame clones alone and lacks a portion of them. The sample lists 1.6 million or so clones; around 98.5% were seen once. Sequenced material: naive CD4+ T cells sorted from blood. The receptors were gathered from a young man in good health. CDR3s include the opening cysteine and the closing phenylalanine or tryptophan. A D gene is named only where the DNA matches it firmly. Expanded clones are given a class, and other clones once, few, many or no size at all.

length,J,V,D,size,CDR3,DNA
18,TRBJ2-3,TRBV19,TRBD2,.,CASSLRTSGSTGTDTQYF,TGTGCCAGTAGTCTAAGGACTAGCGGGAGTACTGGCACAGATACGCAGTATTTT
17,TRBJ1-2,TRBV14,.,.,CASRGRDSNPPDYGYTF,TGTGCCAGCAGGGGGAGAGATAGTAACCCCCCTGACTATGGCTACACCTTC
14,TRBJ2-1,TRBV5-1,.,.,CASSPDRSYNEQFF,TGCGCCAGCAGCCCGGACAGATCCTACAATGAGCAGTTCTTC
15,TRBJ2-3,TRBV4-1,.,.,CASSQEGGGTDTQYF,TGCGCCAGCAGCCAAGAGGGGGGCGGCACAGATACGCAGTATTTT
14,TRBJ2-1,TRBV27,.,.,CASSFLDWGNEQFF,TGTGCCAGCAGTTTCCTGGACTGGGGAAATGAGCAGTTCTTC
13,TRBJ1-4,TRBV6-1,.,.,CASSRGPNEKLFF,TGTGCCAGCAGCCGGGGCCCTAATGAAAAACTGTTTTTT
16,TRBJ1-4,TRBV5-5,.,.,CASSLVYRGTNEKLFF,TGTGCCAGCAGCTTGGTTTACCGGGGAACGAATGAAAAACTGTTTTTT
17,TRBJ1-2,TRBV6-1,TRBD1,.,CASSEFEQKWDRFGYTF,TGTGCCAGCAGTGAATTTGAGCAGAAATGGGACAGGTTCGGCTACACCTTC
14,TRBJ1-1,TRBV11-2,.,.,CASSLGGVGTEAFF,TGTGCCAGCAGCTTGGGGGGTGTGGGCACTGAAGCTTTCTTT
14,TRBJ1-5,TRBV5-1,.,.,CASSLTQGYWPQHF,TGCGCCAGCAGCTTGACTCAAGGATATTGGCCCCAGCATTTT
15,TRBJ2-1,TRBV2,TRBD2,once,CASTRNLAGVSEQFF,TGTGCCAGCACCCGAAACCTAGCGGGAGTGAGTGAGCAGTTCTTC
18,TRBJ2-7,TRBV5-7,.,.,CASSLGQGLAGGGGEQYF,TGTGCCAGCAGCTTGGGACAGGGGCTAGCGGGCGGTGGGGGGGAGCAGTACTTC
15,TRBJ2-2,TRBV7-5,.,.,CVRSPDRSNTGELFF,TGTGTCAGAAGCCCGGACCGATCGAACACCGGGGAGCTGTTTTTT
15,TRBJ1-3,TRBV11-2,.,.,CASNPLRGSGNTIYF,TGTGCCAGCAACCCTTTGAGGGGCTCTGGAAACACCATATATTTT
15,TRBJ2-7,TRBV18,TRBD1,.,CASSPTGTGFYEQYF,TGTGCCAGCTCACCTACCGGGACAGGGTTCTACGAGCAGTACTTC
14,TRBJ2-7,TRBV7-6,.,.,CASSLSTGMYEQYF,TGTGCCAGCAGCTTAAGTACCGGTATGTACGAGCAGTACTTC
14,TRBJ2-2,TRBV18,TRBD1,.,CASSGRDRDGELFF,TGTGCCAGCTCAGGACGAGACAGGGACGGGGAGCTGTTTTTT
15,TRBJ1-2,TRBV4-1,.,.,CASRNRDNRDYGYTF,TGCGCCAGCAGAAATAGGGACAACCGGGACTATGGCTACACCTTC
16,TRBJ2-7,TRBV21-1,.,.,CASGNSSGRVPYEQYF,TGTGCCAGCGGGAATTCAAGCGGGAGAGTCCCCTACGAGCAGTACTTC
14,TRBJ1-2,TRBV28,.,.,CASTLPTDVDGYTF,TGTGCCAGCACCCTACCGACGGATGTGGATGGCTACACCTTC
14,TRBJ1-2,TRBV7-2,.,.,CASSLDSLLYGYTF,TGTGCCAGCAGCTTGGACAGCCTCCTCTATGGCTACACCTTC
14,TRBJ1-1,TRBV11-2,TRBD1,.,CASSTQGGVTEAFF,TGTGCCAGCAGCACTCAAGGGGGCGTCACTGAAGCTTTCTTT
15,TRBJ2-5,TRBV10-3,TRBD2,.,CAISESLAGSETQYF,TGTGCCATCAGTGAGTCGCTAGCGGGATCGGAGACCCAGTACTTC
11,TRBJ2-4,TRBV6-1,.,.,CASSVRDIQYF,TGTGCCAGCAGTGTTCGGGACATTCAGTACTTC
11,TRBJ2-3,TRBV7-9,.,.,CASSRTDTQYF,TGTGCCAGCAGCCGTACAGATACGCAGTATTTT
16,TRBJ2-1,TRBV7-3,.,.,CASSKYQGLIGNEQFF,TGTGCCAGCAGCAAGTACCAAGGACTAATCGGCAATGAGCAGTTCTTC
14,TRBJ2-1,TRBV19,.,.,CASSMFLANYEQFF,TGTGCCAGTAGTATGTTTCTAGCGAATTATGAGCAGTTCTTC
14,TRBJ2-7,TRBV7-2,.,.,CASSLFQGPYEQYF,TGTGCCAGCAGCTTATTCCAGGGGCCGTACGAGCAGTACTTC
17,TRBJ2-1,TRBV7-8,TRBD2,.,CASSLGGWGLGDNEQFF,TGTGCCAGCAGCTTAGGGGGTTGGGGACTAGGGGACAATGAGCAGTTCTTC
14,TRBJ1-2,TRBV6-5,TRBD1,.,CASSYARGLGGYTF,TGTGCCAGCAGTTACGCCAGGGGGCTCGGTGGCTACACCTTC
14,TRBJ2-1,TRBV6-5,.,once,CASSFYREDNEQFF,TGTGCCAGCAGTTTTTACAGGGAGGACAATGAGCAGTTCTTC
17,TRBJ2-1,TRBV15,TRBD2,.,CATSSPLAGAQRNEQFF,TGTGCCACCAGCAGCCCACTAGCGGGAGCCCAACGCAATGAGCAGTTCTTC
15,TRBJ2-3,TRBV5-4,.,.,CASSPGTRSTDTQYF,TGTGCCAGCAGCCCCGGGACACGGAGCACAGATACGCAGTATTTT
13,TRBJ1-2,TRBV5-1,.,.,CASSSDGRYGYTF,TGCGCCAGCAGCTCGGACGGGAGGTATGGCTACACCTTC
17,TRBJ2-7,TRBV10-3,TRBD2,.,CAISGHYRGGSSYEQYF,TGTGCCATCAGTGGGCACTACCGTGGCGGGAGCTCCTACGAGCAGTACTTC
15,TRBJ1-2,TRBV18,TRBD1,.,CASSPTPGQDYGYTF,TGTGCCAGCTCACCCACCCCGGGACAGGACTATGGCTACACCTTC
15,TRBJ2-1,TRBV7-2,TRBD2,.,CASSLVGLGNNEQFF,TGTGCCAGCAGCTTAGTAGGACTAGGAAACAATGAGCAGTTCTTC
14,TRBJ1-4,TRBV29-1,TRBD1,once,CSVRDTGGDEKLFF,TGCAGCGTTCGAGATACAGGGGGCGATGAAAAACTGTTTTTT
15,TRBJ2-7,TRBV11-2,.,.,CASSLVVQGSYEQYF,TGTGCCAGCAGCTTAGTGGTACAGGGATCCTACGAGCAGTACTTC
15,TRBJ2-2,TRBV10-1,TRBD1,.,CASSDGRGHSGELFF,TGCGCCAGCAGTGATGGCAGGGGGCATAGCGGGGAGCTGTTTTTT
17,TRBJ2-3,TRBV27,TRBD2,.,CASSLSPLAGSTDTQYF,TGTGCCAGCAGTTTATCCCCACTAGCGGGAAGCACAGATACGCAGTATTTT
13,TRBJ2-5,TRBV11-3,.,.,CASSEEEQETQYF,TGTGCCAGCAGCGAAGAGGAGCAAGAGACCCAGTACTTC
12,TRBJ1-5,TRBV28,.,once,CASTSLSQPQHF,TGTGCCAGCACCTCTCTGTCGCAGCCCCAGCATTTT
15,TRBJ2-5,TRBV7-8,TRBD1,.,CASSKGRDSQETQYF,TGTGCCAGCAGTAAGGGCAGGGACAGCCAAGAGACCCAGTACTTC
13,TRBJ1-1,TRBV5-1,.,.,CASSLVGDTEAFF,TGCGCCAGCAGCTTGGTGGGGGATACTGAAGCTTTCTTT
11,TRBJ2-7,TRBV7-2,.,.,CASSFRLEQYF,TGTGCCAGCAGCTTTAGACTCGAGCAGTACTTC
13,TRBJ1-5,TRBV2,.,.,CASRDRTNQPQHF,TGTGCCAGCAGGGATAGAACCAATCAGCCCCAGCATTTT
16,TRBJ2-2,TRBV10-3,.,.,CAISESMGAWTGELFF,TGTGCCATCAGTGAGTCGATGGGGGCTTGGACCGGGGAGCTGTTTTTT
16,TRBJ1-5,TRBV2,.,.,CASSEWGGGRNQPQHF,TGTGCCAGCAGTGAATGGGGGGGCGGTCGCAATCAGCCCCAGCATTTT
18,TRBJ2-6,TRBV27,.,.,CASSLSPRLFSGANVLTF,TGTGCCAGCAGTTTATCGCCGAGACTCTTCTCTGGGGCCAACGTCCTGACTTTC
14,TRBJ2-1,TRBV7-9,.,few,CASSYRTVGNEQFF,TGTGCCAGCAGCTACCGGACTGTTGGGAATGAGCAGTTCTTC
15,TRBJ1-4,TRBV2,.,.,CASTPRTDVLEKLFF,TGTGCCAGCACCCCCAGGACGGACGTTTTAGAAAAACTGTTTTTT
13,TRBJ2-1,TRBV11-2,.,.,CASSTGVYNEQFF,TGTGCCAGCAGCACCGGGGTTTACAATGAGCAGTTCTTC
15,TRBJ1-2,TRBV18,.,.,CASSLPDGANDGYTF,TGTGCCAGCTCACTTCCGGACGGCGCTAACGATGGCTACACCTTC
16,TRBJ1-5,TRBV7-8,.,.,CASSSGVGVGNQPQHF,TGTGCCAGCAGCTCAGGGGTCGGGGTTGGCAATCAGCCCCAGCATTTT
16,TRBJ2-1,TRBV5-1,TRBD2,.,CASSLATGTRDNEQFF,TGCGCCAGCAGCTTGGCGACTGGGACTAGAGACAATGAGCAGTTCTTC
14,TRBJ1-4,TRBV6-5,.,.,CASSRTATNEKLFF,TGTGCCAGCAGCAGGACAGCAACTAATGAAAAACTGTTTTTT
14,TRBJ2-7,TRBV9,TRBD1,.,CASSVEGTGTEQYF,TGTGCCAGCAGCGTAGAGGGGACAGGGACCGAGCAGTACTTC
14,TRBJ2-2,TRBV19,.,.,CASSIVGATGELFF,TGTGCCAGTAGTATAGTCGGGGCGACCGGGGAGCTGTTTTTT
15,TRBJ2-1,TRBV6-6,TRBD2,.,CASRSGTSSEREQFF,TGTGCCAGCAGATCCGGGACTAGCTCAGAACGGGAGCAGTTCTTC